Each of the 28 T cell receptor beta chains below was sequenced from the same sample in a study of blood T cell repertoires in COVID-19. TCRdb keeps only in-frame clones here, not all; method: immunoSEQ multiplex PCR. Among some 300,000 clones listed, 85% to 90% were seen once. Sequenced material: PBMCs or T cells enriched from blood (not recorded which). The receptors were gathered from a man aged 25-45 years who had recovered from COVID-19.

This rearrangement joins TRBV5-1 to TRBJ1-3; D is perhaps TRBD1 (6 bases). Germline CDR1 is SGHRS and CDR2 is YFSETQ. The germline V and J ends were trimmed by 4 bases and 4 bases, with 15 bases remaining between them. The CDR3 consists of 15 residues. CDR3 sequence: CASSLGPGDGNTIYF. The CDR3 DNA reads TGCGCCAGCAGCCTGGGGCCAGGGGACGGAAACACCATATATTTT.

The CDR3 region is CASSLPPWAGGGADTQYF. Written as DNA, the CDR3 is TGTGCCAGCAGCCTCCCTCCGTGGGCGGGAGGGGGTGCAGATACGCAGTATTTT. This chain links TRBV7-9 with TRBJ2-3; 9 bases agree with TRBD2. Losses at the gene ends were 5 bases for V and 4 bases for J; bases not matched to a gene: 16. This CDR3 has 18 amino acids. The germline CDR1 and CDR2 sequences are SEHNR and FQNEAQ (reference sequence).

The V and J genes are TRBV3-1 (or the pseudogene TRBV3-2) and TRBJ2-7, with 12 nucleotides matching TRBD2. V lost 0 bases, J lost 6 bases, and 9 bases stayed unmatched. The CDR3 loop spans 17 amino acids. Germline CDR1 and CDR2: LGHDT and YNNKEL (reference sequence). The CDR3 loop is CASSQDGLAGGPGEQYF. CDR3 DNA: TGTGCCAGCAGCCAAGATGGGCTAGCGGGAGGGCCGGGCGAGCAGTACTTC.

This chain links TRBV7-9 with TRBJ1-3; D perhaps matches TRBD1 (6 bases). Trimming removed 5 bases at V and 3 bases at J, with 14 bases between. CDR3 length equals 15 residues. Germline values: CDR1 SEHNR, CDR2 FQNEAQ (reference sequence). The CDR3: CASSPPGQLGNTIYF. The CDR3 nucleotides are TGTGCCAGCAGCCCCCCTGGACAGCTTGGAAACACCATATATTTT.

V gene TRBV24-1 combines with J gene TRBJ2-5; no clear D. V was clipped by 2 bases and J by 5 bases, with 8 bases between them. Germline lookup yields CDR1 KGHDR and CDR2 SFDVKD. This CDR3 has 13 residues. The CDR3, as DNA: TGTGCCACCAGTGATTCAGGTTTCGAGACCCAGTACTTC. It encodes CATSDSGFETQYF.

The rearrangement joins TRBV28 to TRBJ1-6, with 7 bases fitting TRBD1. CDR3 size: 15 residues. V lost 6 bases, J lost 7 bases, and 9 bases stayed unmatched. Germline CDR1 and CDR2: MDHEN and SYDVKM. Written as DNA, the CDR3 is TGTGCCAGCAGCCCTAGACAGGGACGGAATTCACCCCTCCACTTT. As protein: CASSPRQGRNSPLHF.

This clone was seen once. V usage is TRBV25-1 and J usage is TRBJ1-6; 8 bases are a match to TRBD1. The ends lost 4 bases at V and 8 bases at J; junction bases unmatched: 4. CDR1 MGHDK and CDR2 SYGVNS come from the germline V gene. The CDR3 totals 14 residues. The CDR3 DNA is TGTGCCAGCAGTGGGCAGGGGGCCCATTCACCCCTCCACTTT. This sequence encodes CASSGQGAHSPLHF.

The chain combines TRBV19 with TRBJ2-1; D is perhaps TRBD2 (6 bases). Per the germline V gene, CDR1 is LNHDA and CDR2 is SQIVND (reference sequence). V dropped 8 bases and J dropped 3 bases, with 17 bases sitting between them. CDR3 length: 15 amino acids. The chain's CDR3 is CASHPSSGLYNEQFF. The CDR3 DNA reads as TGTGCCAGTCACCCCTCCAGCGGGCTCTACAATGAGCAGTTCTTC.

CDR3 loop: CATSDKTSGNYNEQFF. CDR3 coding DNA: TGTGCCACCAGTGACAAGACTAGCGGGAACTACAATGAGCAGTTCTTC. The chain uses TRBV24-1 and TRBJ2-1; the match to TRBD2 covers 11 bases. The CDR3 loop spans 16 amino acids. Unmatched junction bases numbered 4, after V lost 4 bases and J lost 3 bases. The V gene's germline CDR1 is KGHDR and CDR2 SFDVKD.

This chain connects TRBV30 to TRBJ2-7, with 12 bases aligning to TRBD2. The ends lost 1 base at V and 3 bases at J; junction bases unmatched: 4. There are 15 residues in the CDR3. Germline CDR1 reads GTSNPN; CDR2 reads SVGIG (reference sequence). CDR3 region: CAWSATSGGSYEQYF. In nucleotides, the CDR3 is TGTGCCTGGAGTGCGACTAGCGGGGGAAGCTACGAGCAGTACTTC.

In DNA, the CDR3 is TGTGCCAGCAGTCCCGGCGGGTCGGGTCATGGTAATTCACCCCTCCACTTT. It codes for CASSPGGSGHGNSPLHF. The rearrangement joins TRBV28 to TRBJ1-6; D gene ambiguous. This CDR3 spans 17 amino acids. The germline V and J ends were trimmed by 5 bases and 6 bases, with 20 bases remaining between them. The germline V gene has CDR1 MDHEN and CDR2 SYDVKM.

The gene calls are TRBV27 and TRBJ2-7; a possible D gene is TRBD1 (5 bases). Trimming shortened V by 5 bases and J by 2 bases, and 19 bases separated the two germline ends. The length of the CDR3 is 16 residues. CDR1 and CDR2 from the germline V gene are MNHEY and SMNVEV (reference sequence). In DNA, the CDR3 is TGTGCCAGCAGTCAAATAGGGGCCCCGCCCCCCTACGAGCAGTACTTC. Protein sequence: CASSQIGAPPPYEQYF.

To note about this clone: The junction differs from germline at one of its ends, possibly a read error. The gene calls are TRBV25-1 and TRBJ1-4; TRBD1 might be the D (5 bases). The CDR3 sequence is 12 residues long. Per the germline V gene, CDR1 is MGHDK and CDR2 is SYGVNS. The CDR3 here is CASSVSAGQAVF. CDR3 bases: TGTGCCAGCAGTGTAAGTGCGGGGCAGGCGGTTTTT.

V gene TRBV5-1 combines with J gene TRBJ1-1, with 9 nucleotides matching TRBD1. The CDR3 is made up of 16 amino acids. CDR1 SGHRS and CDR2 YFSETQ come from the germline V gene. Losses at the gene ends were 3 bases for V and 1 base for J; bases not matched to a gene: 7. CDR3 coding DNA: TGCGCCAGCAGCTCGGACAGGGGCTCATCGAACACTGAAGCTTTCTTT. Translating it yields CASSSDRGSSNTEAFF.

CDR3 sequence reads: CASGQGGHETQYF. In DNA, the CDR3 is TGTGCCAGCGGACAGGGAGGGCATGAGACCCAGTACTTC. The rearrangement links TRBV12-3 or TRBV12-4 to TRBJ2-5; a weak D match, TRBD1 (8 bases). The CDR3 runs to 13 residues. Deletions cut 8 bases from V and 5 bases from J, with 15 bases between.

This rearrangement joins TRBV18 to TRBJ1-1, with a possible D match to TRBD1 (5 bases). This CDR3 is 13 amino acids long. V was shortened by 3 bases and J by 6 bases, with 11 bases between the two germline ends. Germline loops: CDR1 KGHSH, CDR2 LQKENI. CDR3 protein: CASSPAGMAEAFF. DNA for the CDR3: TGTGCCAGCTCACCCGCAGGGATGGCTGAAGCTTTCTTT. Complete variable domain (other parts from reference TRBV18 and TRBJ1-1): NAGVMQNPRHLVRRRGQEARLRCSPMKGHSHVYWYRQLPEEGLKFMVYLQKENIIDESGMPKERFSAEFPKEGPSILRIQQVVRGDSAAYFCASSPAGMAEAFFGQGTRLTVV.

The V gene is TRBV5-4, the J gene TRBJ1-2; 8 bases are shared with TRBD1. V gave up 4 bases and J gave up 1 base; unmatched junction bases: 6. The germline V gene encodes CDR1 SGHNT and CDR2 YYREEE (reference sequence). This CDR3 spans 15 amino acids. The CDR3 sequence: CASSPWTGSNYGYTF. The CDR3 DNA reads as TGTGCCAGCAGCCCATGGACAGGGAGTAACTATGGCTACACCTTC.

This clone was seen only once. V and J are TRBV4-1 and TRBJ2-2; D may be TRBD1 (6 bases). The V gene lost 4 bases and the J gene lost 1 base, with 10 bases spanning the gap. The length of the CDR3 is 15 residues. CDR1 and CDR2 (germline): MGHRA, YSYEKL. CDR3 nucleotide sequence: TGCGCCAGCAGCCCTCCGGGACAGAACACCGGGGAGCTGTTTTTT. It is translated as CASSPPGQNTGELFF.

V gene TRBV9 combines with J gene TRBJ1-2; D is undetermined. This CDR3 is built from 11 residues. Germline V gene sequence: CDR1 SGDLS, CDR2 YYNGEE. Trimming removed 3 bases at V and 8 bases at J, with 8 bases between. The CDR3 bases are TGTGCCAGCAGCGCCTGGCGGGGCTACACCTTC. This codes for CASSAWRGYTF.

The genes are TRBV5-1 and TRBJ2-7; TRBD1 matches 8 bases. V shed 3 bases, J shed 2 bases, and the junction held 4 bases outside the gene matches. CDR1 SGHRS and CDR2 YFSETQ come from the germline V gene. This CDR3 has 14 amino acids. This chain's CDR3 is CASSWGDRTYEQYF. DNA for the CDR3: TGCGCCAGCAGCTGGGGGGACAGGACCTACGAGCAGTACTTC. Supplemented by reference TRBV5-1 and TRBJ2-7, the full variable domain reads KAGVTQTPRYLIKTRGQQVTLSCSPISGHRSVSWYQQTPGQGLQFLFEYFSETQRNKGNFPGRFSGRQFSNSRSEMNVSTLELGDSALYLCASSWGDRTYEQYFGPGTRLTVT.

There are a few counts of this clone. The chain couples TRBV4-2 to TRBJ2-2, with no clear D. This CDR3 has 16 amino acids. CDR1 is LGHNA and CDR2 is YNFKEQ in the germline V gene. Trimming left V 1 base short and J 2 bases short, with 11 bases between. CDR3 region: CASSQVGRLNTGELFF. In DNA, the CDR3 is TGTGCCAGCAGCCAAGTCGGCAGGTTAAACACCGGGGAGCTGTTTTTT.

The rearrangement joins TRBV5-1 to TRBJ1-2; TRBD1 agrees at 9 bases. The CDR3 is 14 amino acids. Per the germline V gene, CDR1 is SGHRS and CDR2 is YFSETQ. With 4 bases clipped from V and 7 bases from J, the junction kept 8 bases outside the gene matches. Written as DNA, the CDR3 is TGCGCCAGCAGCCACGGGGACAGGGATGGTGGCTACACCTTC. This translates into CASSHGDRDGGYTF.

The genes are TRBV7-9 and TRBJ2-7, with 10 nucleotides matching TRBD1. The CDR3 is 14 amino acids. With 5 bases clipped from V and 6 bases from J, the junction kept 7 bases outside the gene matches. The germline gives CDR1 SEHNR, CDR2 FQNEAQ (reference sequence). The chain's CDR3 is CASSPDRGRVEQYF. In nucleotides, the CDR3 is TGTGCCAGCAGCCCAGACAGGGGGCGGGTCGAGCAGTACTTC. The full variable domain, its missing parts supplied by reference TRBV7-9 and TRBJ2-7, is DTGVSQNPRHKITKRGQNVTFRCDPISEHNRLYWYRQTLGQGPEFLTYFQNEAQLEKSRLLSDRFSAERPKGSFSTLEIQRTEQGDSAMYLCASSPDRGRVEQYFGPGTRLTVT.

V and J are TRBV5-1 and TRBJ2-4; TRBD1 agrees at 8 bases. V dropped 0 bases and J dropped 0; count of bases not matched to a gene: 5. This CDR3 has 17 residues. Looked up from germline, CDR1 is SGHRS and CDR2 is YFSETQ. The CDR3 nucleotides read TGCGCCAGCAGCTTGGACAGGGGGTATCTAGCCAAAAACATTCAGTACTTC. Translated: CASSLDRGYLAKNIQYF.

The J gene is TRBJ2-4, the V gene TRBV12-3 or TRBV12-4; D is ambiguous. CDR3 length equals 12 residues. Between the trimmed V and J ends, which lost 3 bases and 3 bases, there was a span of 3 bases. Here the CDR3 reads CASSFGKNIQYF. The CDR3, as DNA: TGTGCCAGCAGTTTCGGCAAAAACATTCAGTACTTC.

The chain combines TRBV4-2 with TRBJ2-7; the D gene is possibly TRBD1 (6 bases). The CDR3 spans 16 residues. Germline assignment: CDR1 LGHNA and CDR2 YNFKEQ. Deletions cut 0 bases from V and 1 base from J, with 13 bases between. CDR3 loop: CASSQDLIGQSYEQYF. CDR3 nucleotide sequence: TGTGCCAGCAGCCAAGATCTCATCGGACAGTCCTACGAGCAGTACTTC.

The V and J genes are TRBV18 and TRBJ1-2; maybe TRBD1 (5 bases). CDR3 length equals 15 residues. Germline V gene data show CDR1 as KGHSH and CDR2 as LQKENI. V lost 3 bases and J lost 0, with 11 bases in between. The chain's CDR3 is CASSPGQVTNYGYTF. The CDR3 DNA follows: TGTGCCAGCTCACCTGGACAAGTAACTAACTATGGCTACACCTTC. The whole variable domain, filled in from reference TRBV18 and TRBJ1-2, reads NAGVMQNPRHLVRRRGQEARLRCSPMKGHSHVYWYRQLPEEGLKFMVYLQKENIIDESGMPKERFSAEFPKEGPSILRIQQVVRGDSAAYFCASSPGQVTNYGYTFGSGTRLTVV.

The chain uses TRBV6-5 and TRBJ1-2; 12 bases fit TRBD1. The trim removed 2 bases at V and 9 bases at J, leaving 4 bases unmatched. CDR1 is MNHEY, CDR2 SVGAGI, per germline. This CDR3 comprises 14 residues. DNA of the CDR3: TGTGCCAGCAGTTACACGGGACAGGGGGCAAGCTACACCTTC. The encoded protein is CASSYTGQGASYTF.